This T cell receptor (beta chain) comes out of a study of T-cell memory formation after mild COVID-19. TCRdb re-derived calls from the 5' RACE reads in MiXCR, one entry per CDR3 protein. The sample lists 140,000 or so distinct CDR3 sequences, 6% to 6.5% occurring once. The CDR3 has 13 residues. The V end was cut by 6 bases, the J end by 9 bases, with 15 bases between. CDR1 and CDR2 from the germline V gene are SNHLY and FYNNEI. J is TRBJ2-1 and V is TRBV2; unclear D gene. This receptor was obtained from an adult woman who had mild COVID-19 (a few samples of this study predate the infection). Cell type and time point are not known. The sample consisted of PBMCs or a T cell subset sorted from them (not recorded which). The CDR3 DNA sequence: TGTGCCAGCAGCGCCAGACTCGCAAGTGAGCAGTTCTTC. Its translation is CASSARLASEQFF. Filled out from reference TRBV2 and TRBJ2-1, the complete variable domain reads EPEVTQTPSHQVTQMGQEVILRCVPISNHLYFYWYRQILGQKVEFLVSFYNNEISEKSEIFDDQFSVERPDGSNFTLKIRSTKLEDSAMYFCASSARLASEQFFGPGTRLTVL.